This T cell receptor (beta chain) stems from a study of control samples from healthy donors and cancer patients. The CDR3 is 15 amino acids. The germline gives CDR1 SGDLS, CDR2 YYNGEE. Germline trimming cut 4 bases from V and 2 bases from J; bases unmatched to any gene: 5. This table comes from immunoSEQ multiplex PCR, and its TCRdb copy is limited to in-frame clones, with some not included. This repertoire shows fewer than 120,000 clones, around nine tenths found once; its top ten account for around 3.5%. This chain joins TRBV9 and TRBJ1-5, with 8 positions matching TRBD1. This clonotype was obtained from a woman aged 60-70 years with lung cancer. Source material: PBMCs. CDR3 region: CASSPTTGGNQPQHF. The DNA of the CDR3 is TGTGCCAGCAGCCCTACGACAGGGGGCAATCAGCCCCAGCATTTT.